This TCR beta chain came from a study of T cell responses to AZD1222 COVID-19 vaccine (dated by TCRdb to the early 2020s). For the wider study: AZD1222 recipients given second doses at about 4 weeks or at about 12 weeks were pooled, since spike-specific TCR depth and breadth were not found to differ between the two schedules. A total of over 230 trial participants underwent TCR sequencing, of whom about 210 had received two doses of AZD1222 and some 25 had received two doses of the MenACWY control vaccine. Trial participants were enrolled by age into 18-55, 56-69 and 70-plus year subgroups, with around 150, 28 and 57 TCR-sequenced participants respectively.

Inclusive of the bounding cysteine and phenylalanine, the CDR3 is 15 residues long. Only the CDR3 portion is preserved as DNA: 45 bases, with reading frame beginning at the first base. CDR1 is given as MNHEY and CDR2 as SMNVEV, both from the germline V gene (reference sequence). V gives up 3 bases and J gives up 5 bases, and the segment between their germline ends measures 16 bases. Taken with the paper, the label for time point translates to: baseline before first vaccination. Vaccinee samples were obtained from the UK trials COV001 and COV002, which included a single-blind randomized controlled phase 2/3 trial of AZD1222 (ChAdOx1 nCoV-19) in healthy adults. For TCRbeta chain sequencing, PBMC samples were collected from trial participants at day 0 and at day 28 after the second dose. Worth noting for this clone: No cognate antigen has been identified for it. Base-call qualities are not available, and no considerably larger clone is one nucleotide away.

The CDR3 regions of human TCRbeta chains were analyzed by immunosequencing. On the authors' methods: TCRs in the repertoires were matched against a reference library of SARS-CoV-2-specific TCRs that had been generated with the MIRA antigen-specificity platform. Breadth was defined as the fraction of unique TCRs that were SARS-CoV-2-associated. Depth was defined as the fraction of total T cells that were SARS-CoV-2-associated. Each spike-specific TCR was assigned to its reactive spike region and to a CD4 or CD8 class using the MIRA data. Log10-transformed breadth and depth values were compared by one-way ANOVA with Sidak's multiple comparisons tests. The table comes from immuneACCESS by way of TCRdb, which keeps in-frame sequences with V and J called. Part of the clones is missing from these tables; in studies checked, under half for an unresolved V gene and the rest for unknown reasons. The DNA gave D and trimming, while V, J and clone size come from that table. For this sample the table gives roughly 120,000 clones, of which 87% were detected only once. The ten largest clones capture around 7.2% of the sample.

Here is what the overall study found, with its caveats: The whole spike protein was spanned by vaccine-associated CD4 TCRs, and dominant responses were seen in regions 160-218 and 743-854. No day 14 peak-response samples were available, so repertoires were characterized only after the peak T cell response. A significant rise in spike-specific TCR breadth and depth was observed after two AZD1222 doses relative to day 0 and relative to MenACWY recipients. In the small 56-69-year group, the increase in depth fell short of significance, most likely because of low power. Participants were mostly white British, with more females than males. The authors suggested clonal diversity may have been underestimated. Conclusions about previously exposed vaccinees are limited because only a handful of AZD1222 recipients were SARS-CoV-2 seropositive at baseline. Reportedly, almost half of the unique spike-specific TCRs recognized epitopes lying outside the regions that are mutated in the B.1.351 and B.1.1.7 variants.

The chain was built from TRBV27 and TRBJ2-5; the best D guess is TRBD1, with 6 bases matching. The TCR comes from an adult in good health. The sample here was peripheral blood, taken on day 0 of AZD1222 vaccination. The sequenced DNA: TGTGCCAGCAGTTTGAACCGGGACATGTTCGAGACCCAGTACTTC. The translation is CASSLNRDMFETQYF.